These 14 T cell receptor beta chains were sequenced from one sample in a study of yellow fever vaccine responses in identical twins. One entry per CDR3 protein results from TCRdb running MiXCR on the RT-PCR reads. The sample lists roughly 550 distinct CDR3 sequences, roughly 84% occurring once. The starting material was T cells from blood (PBMCs), unsorted or a sorted subset (not recorded which), obtained before or after yellow fever vaccination (not recorded which). All receptors derive from a female donor who received the yellow fever vaccine.

In this sample, this clonotype turned up once. J is TRBJ1-3 and V is TRBV10-1, with a tentative D call TRBD1 (5 bases). Trimming removed 0 bases from V and 0 bases from J, with 6 bases in between. Germline CDR1 is WNHNN and CDR2 is SYGVQD (reference sequence). The CDR3 has 15 residues. CDR3 residues: CASSESGTSGNTIYF. The CDR3 DNA sequence: TGCGCCAGCAGTGAGTCGGGGACCTCTGGAAACACCATATATTTT.

This chain connects TRBV3-1 to TRBJ1-1; D possibly corresponds to TRBD1 (5 bases). This CDR3 is built from 13 residues. Looked up from germline, CDR1 is LGHDT and CDR2 is YNNKEL (reference sequence). The V and J ends lost 3 bases and 5 bases respectively, with 10 bases between them. The CDR3 bases are TGTGCCAGCAGCCACAGGAGGGGAACTGAAGCTTTCTTT. It encodes CASSHRRGTEAFF.

The chain employs TRBV11-2 and TRBJ2-1, with a possible D match to TRBD1 (6 bases). V lost 5 bases, J lost 6 bases, and 17 bases lay in between. The CDR3 is 15 amino acids. From germline, CDR1 is SGHAT and CDR2 FQNNGV. The CDR3 is CASSPGGFLFNEQFF. For the CDR3, the DNA is TGTGCCAGCAGCCCTGGGGGCTTCCTGTTCAATGAGCAGTTCTTC.

CDR3 DNA: TGCGCCAGCAGCCCCGGGACGGAATTTCCTTTGGATACGCAGTATTTT. It codes for CASSPGTEFPLDTQYF. The gene calls are TRBV5-1 and TRBJ2-3; the D call may be TRBD1 or TRBD2 (5 bases each). CDR3 length equals 16 residues. Trimming removed 4 bases at V and 6 bases at J, with 21 bases between. Germline CDR1 and CDR2: SGHRS and YFSETQ.

The genes are TRBV6-5 and TRBJ2-5, with D tentatively TRBD1 or TRBD2 (6 bases each). Trimming left V 3 bases short and J 5 bases short, with 19 bases between. Germline V CDR1 and CDR2: MNHEY, SVGAGI. CDR3 length: 16 amino acids. CDR3 sequence (DNA): TGTGCCAGCAGTTATTTTCTGGGGGCGGGGTTGGAGACCCAGTACTTC. Translated: CASSYFLGAGLETQYF.

The table lists this clonotype with a few counts. The chain is built from TRBV2 and TRBJ1-6; D is undetermined. The V end lost 7 bases, the J end lost 7 bases, and 5 bases lay between the germline ends. The CDR3 has 11 amino acids. Looked up from germline, CDR1 is SNHLY and CDR2 is FYNNEI. The CDR3 bases are TGTGCCAGCACTGGGAATTCACCCCTCCACTTT. Translating gives CASTGNSPLHF.

The rearrangement joins TRBV11-1 to TRBJ1-2; D is ambiguous. This CDR3 has 11 amino acids. Germline values: CDR1 SGHAT, CDR2 FQDESV (reference sequence). Trimming stripped 1 base from V and 7 bases from J, with 4 bases between. CDR3 sequence reads: CASSLGAGYTF. The DNA for the CDR3 is TGTGCCAGCAGCTTAGGGGCTGGCTACACCTTC. The entire variable domain, with the rest obtained from reference TRBV11-1 and TRBJ1-2, is as follows: EAEVAQSPRYKITEKSQAVAFWCDPISGHATLYWYRQILGQGPELLVQFQDESVVDDSQLPKDRFSAERLKGVDSTLKIQPAELGDSAMYLCASSLGAGYTFGSGTRLTVV.

This sequence joins TRBV9 and TRBJ2-3; D is undetermined. Per germline, CDR1 SGDLS and CDR2 YYNGEE. Trimming pared 2 bases from V and 5 bases from J, leaving 9 bases between. This CDR3 contains 13 residues. CDR3 region: CASSVTYRDTQYF. CDR3 nucleotide sequence: TGTGCCAGCAGCGTGACATACAGAGATACGCAGTATTTT.

There are a few counts of this clonotype. The chain links TRBV6-1 to TRBJ1-1, with 9 bases identical to TRBD1. In germline, CDR1 is MNHNS, CDR2 SASEGT. This CDR3 is 13 amino acids long. The ends lost 5 bases at V and 10 bases at J; junction bases unmatched: 8. CDR3 bases: TGTGCCAGCAGTACCGGGACAGGGTTGTTAGCTTTCTTT. Amino acids: CASSTGTGLLAFF.

This sequence joins TRBV10-3 and TRBJ1-1, with 7 bases matching TRBD1. V lost 4 bases to trimming and J lost 4 bases; unmatched junction nucleotides: 0. The CDR3 has 12 amino acids. Germline V lookup: CDR1 ENHRY, CDR2 SYGVKD. The CDR3 DNA sequence: TGTGCCATCAGTGGACAGGGCACTGAAGCTTTCTTT. Residues: CAISGQGTEAFF.

The chain combines TRBV10-3 with TRBJ1-5; D not resolved. CDR3 length: 15 amino acids. V lost 3 bases and J 4 bases, leaving 13 bases between the germline ends. Per germline, CDR1 ENHRY and CDR2 SYGVKD. CDR3 DNA: TGTGCCATCAGTGACGGGGTGACTTCTAATCAGCCCCAGCATTTT. Its translation: CAISDGVTSNQPQHF.

CDR3 amino acids: CASSPTVNTEAFF. The CDR3 DNA reads as TGTGCCAGCAGTCCCACAGTGAACACTGAAGCTTTCTTT. The J gene is TRBJ1-1, the V gene TRBV28, with D unclear. The CDR3 covers 13 residues. Germline V CDR1 and CDR2: MDHEN, SYDVKM. The germline V and J ends were trimmed by 5 bases and 0 bases, with 7 bases remaining between them.

The chain has TRBV11-3 and TRBJ2-3, with 9 bases identical to TRBD2. Trimming at V came to 2 bases and at J to 6 bases, leaving 9 bases not matched to a gene. This CDR3 has 16 amino acids. Germline CDR1 SGHNT, CDR2 YENEEA. CDR3 in amino acids: CASSLLVRGGHDTQYF. The CDR3 DNA reads as TGTGCCAGCAGCTTATTAGTGCGGGGGGGCCACGATACGCAGTATTTT.

This clonotype was observed a few times. One junction end disagrees with the germline gene, perhaps due to a read error. The chain couples TRBV6-1 to TRBJ1-1; a weak D match, TRBD1 (6 bases). The V gene's germline CDR1 is MNHNS and CDR2 SASEGT. The CDR3 is made up of 12 amino acids. The DNA of the CDR3 is TGTGCCATCAGTGCACAGGGAACTGAAGCTTTCTTT. Its translation is CAISAQGTEAFF.